These 9 T cell receptor beta chains were all obtained from the same sample, sequenced in a study of blood T cell repertoires in COVID-19. The method was immunoSEQ multiplex PCR; TCRdb's version includes in-frame clones alone and lacks a portion of them. The repertoire includes roughly 220,000 clones, around 90% of them detected once, and about 15% sits in the top ten. The specimen was PBMCs or T cells enriched from blood (not recorded which). These receptors were collected from a woman in her 50s with acute COVID-19.

The genes are TRBV3-1 (or the pseudogene TRBV3-2) and TRBJ2-2, with D possibly being TRBD1 (6 bases). The V end lost 8 bases, the J end lost 4 bases, and 14 bases lay between the germline ends. The CDR3 sequence is 14 residues long. Germline values: CDR1 LGHDT, CDR2 YNNKEL (reference sequence). CDR3 amino acids: CASRGQTITGELFF. DNA of the CDR3: TGTGCCAGCCGAGGACAGACGATCACCGGGGAGCTGTTTTTT.

V usage is TRBV2 and J usage is TRBJ2-3, with 7 positions matching TRBD1. V lost 8 bases to trimming and J lost 2 bases; unmatched junction nucleotides: 7. This CDR3 is 14 amino acids long. CDR1 and CDR2 (germline): SNHLY, FYNNEI. The CDR3 loop reads CASRDRDITDTQYF. DNA of the CDR3: TGTGCCAGCCGGGACAGAGATATCACAGATACGCAGTATTTT.

In its sample, this clone was seen once. The chain uses TRBV11-3 and TRBJ2-1, with TRBD2 identical over 9 bases. Germline V gene lookup returns CDR1 SGHNT and CDR2 YENEEA. The V segment lost 3 bases and the J segment 0 bases; nucleotides outside the gene matches: 0. CDR3 length equals 15 residues. This chain's CDR3 is CASSFSGSSYNEQFF. CDR3 coding DNA: TGTGCCAGCAGCTTTAGCGGGAGCTCCTACAATGAGCAGTTCTTC.

The chain joins TRBV7-2 to TRBJ2-3; D may be TRBD2 (5 bases). Germline values: CDR1 SGHTA, CDR2 FQGNSA. Trimming took off 10 bases at V and 4 bases at J, with 9 bases between the two ends. The CDR3 consists of 11 residues. In DNA, the CDR3 is TGTGCCACCGGAGGAGCAGATACGCAGTATTTT. Translation: CATGGADTQYF.

DNA for the CDR3: TGTGCCAGCCGCCAGGGTGGGGCCTACGAGCAGTACTTC. Its protein is CASRQGGAYEQYF. The rearrangement joins TRBV6-5 to TRBJ2-7; possibly TRBD1 for D (5 bases). The V gene's germline CDR1 is MNHEY and CDR2 SVGAGI. CDR3 length: 13 residues. V lost 8 bases, J lost 2 bases, and 13 bases lay in between.

The CDR3 here is CASSPTYLTGGGEEKLFF. The DNA for the CDR3 is TGTGCCAGCAGTCCGACATATCTTACGGGGGGTGGAGAAGAAAAACTGTTTTTT. The chain uses TRBV27 and TRBJ1-4; a weak D match, TRBD1 (5 bases). This CDR3 spans 18 amino acids. CDR1 and CDR2 from the germline V gene are MNHEY and SMNVEV (reference sequence). V was pared by 5 bases and J by 8 bases, with 27 bases between.

This clone was recorded only once. This chain uses TRBV28 with TRBJ1-1; TRBD1 is a possible D gene (5 bases). Looked up from germline, CDR1 is MDHEN and CDR2 is SYDVKM. V lost 5 bases to trimming and J lost 5 bases, with 15 bases between them. This CDR3 region has 14 residues. The CDR3 region is CASSRLTRGTEAFF. In DNA, the CDR3 is TGTGCCAGCAGTCGACTCACCCGGGGGACTGAAGCTTTCTTT.

The chain is built from TRBV9 and TRBJ2-5; 8 bases are shared with TRBD2. CDR1 and CDR2 from the germline V gene are SGDLS and YYNGEE. The CDR3 has 15 amino acids. V gave up 0 bases and J gave up 7 bases; unmatched junction bases: 8. The CDR3 bases are TGTGCCAGCAGCGTAGGGGTTAGCGGGGAAGGGACCCAGTACTTC. Its protein is CASSVGVSGEGTQYF.

The rearrangement links TRBV7-8 to TRBJ2-1; 7 nucleotides line up with TRBD2. CDR1 is SGHVS, CDR2 FQNEAQ, per germline. The CDR3 length is 16 residues. Losses at the gene ends were 5 bases for V and 4 bases for J; bases not matched to a gene: 11. This chain's CDR3 is CASSPPGRARYNEQFF. CDR3 DNA: TGTGCCAGCAGCCCCCCGGGGAGGGCTAGGTACAATGAGCAGTTCTTC.